These 29 T cell receptor beta chains were sequenced from one sample in a study of T cells in Graves' hyperthyroidism and ophthalmopathy. Amplification yielded TCR beta CDR3 regions, with RNA transcripts as the source. The HTBI set primed first-round TCR CDR3 RT-PCR. TCRdb reprocessed the multiplex PCR reads via MiXCR and lists one record per CDR3 protein. The sample shows 600,000 or so distinct CDR3 sequences, 46% of them seen only once. The sequenced sample consisted of peripheral blood or thyroid tissue (not recorded which). Every receptor here comes from a woman aged 18 to 35 with Graves' hyperthyroidism.

This clonotype was found a few times. This chain connects TRBV7-9 to TRBJ2-7, with 7 bases that match TRBD2. CDR3 length: 14 amino acids. Trimming removed 1 base from V and 5 bases from J; junction bases left unmatched: 5. CDR1 is SEHNR and CDR2 is FQNEAQ in the germline V gene (reference sequence). The CDR3 DNA sequence: TGTGCCAGCAGCTTAGGCGGGAGAGGTGACGAGCAGTACTTC. Encoded protein: CASSLGGRGDEQYF.

In this sample, this clonotype turned up a few times. The chain couples TRBV29-1 to TRBJ2-5; 11 nucleotides line up with TRBD2. Trimming at V came to 6 bases and at J to 5 bases, leaving 11 bases not matched to a gene. The CDR3 sequence is 15 residues long. Germline assignment: CDR1 SQVTM and CDR2 ANQGSEA. CDR3 nucleotide sequence: TGCAGCGTCGTAGCGGGACTAGCGGACTGGGAGACCCAGTACTTC. Residues: CSVVAGLADWETQYF.

The rearrangement links TRBV9 to TRBJ1-5, with D possibly TRBD1 on 5 matching bases. Germline V lookup: CDR1 SGDLS, CDR2 YYNGEE. Trimming cost V 1 base and J 6 bases, with 8 bases left between them. The length of the CDR3 is 13 residues. In DNA form, the CDR3 reads TGTGCCAGCAGCGTAAGGCAGGGTCAGCCCCAGCATTTT. Encoded protein: CASSVRQGQPQHF.

This chain connects TRBV19 to TRBJ2-7, with D tentatively TRBD1 (6 bases). Per the germline V gene, CDR1 is LNHDA and CDR2 is SQIVND (reference sequence). This CDR3 has 14 residues. The V end was cut by 4 bases, the J end by 1 base, with 11 bases between. CDR3 sequence reads: CASSRGQWSYEQYF. CDR3 DNA: TGTGCCAGTAGTAGGGGGCAGTGGTCCTACGAGCAGTACTTC. The whole variable domain, remainder taken from reference TRBV19 and TRBJ2-7, is DGGITQSPKYLFRKEGQNVTLSCEQNLNHDAMYWYRQDPGQGLRLIYYSQIVNDFQKGDIAEGYSVSREKKESFPLTVTSAQKNPTAFYLCASSRGQWSYEQYFGPGTRLTVT.

This clonotype was seen a handful of times. V is TRBV7-6 and J is TRBJ2-5, with TRBD2 matching 10 bases. The trim removed 1 base at V and 2 bases at J, leaving 10 bases unmatched. Germline V gives CDR1 SGHVS, CDR2 FNYEAQ. The CDR3 has 18 residues. CDR3 DNA sequence: TGTGCCAGCAGCTTAGGGCTAGCGGGAGTATGGACGCAAGAGACCCAGTACTTC. Amino acid sequence: CASSLGLAGVWTQETQYF.

The chain joins TRBV25-1 to TRBJ2-5; a weak D match, TRBD1 (5 bases). V was clipped by 10 bases and J by 2 bases, with 14 bases between them. This CDR3 has 13 amino acids. The germline V gene encodes CDR1 MGHDK and CDR2 SYGVNS. CDR3 protein: CATAEAGQETQYF. Written as DNA, the CDR3 is TGTGCCACCGCCGAAGCAGGGCAAGAGACCCAGTACTTC.

The CDR3 nucleotides read TGTGCCAGCAGCCTCGGACAGTCTTTTCATCAGCCCCAGCATTTT. Protein: CASSLGQSFHQPQHF. The gene calls are TRBV7-2 and TRBJ1-5, with D possibly TRBD1 on 6 matching bases. The CDR3 sequence is 15 residues long. Trimming shortened V by 5 bases and J by 5 bases, and 16 bases separated the two germline ends. The germline V gene has CDR1 SGHTA and CDR2 FQGNSA.

This clonotype has a handful of counts. The chain carries TRBV7-2 and TRBJ2-7; tentative D call: TRBD2 (5 bases). The germline V and J ends were trimmed by 7 bases and 0 bases, with 13 bases remaining between them. CDR1 is SGHTA and CDR2 is FQGNSA in the germline V gene. The length of the CDR3 is 14 residues. The CDR3 spells CASKRAGTSYEQYF. For the CDR3, the DNA is TGTGCCAGCAAAAGGGCGGGTACCTCCTACGAGCAGTACTTC.

The chain couples TRBV7-8 to TRBJ2-2; TRBD1 is a possible D gene (6 bases). CDR1 and CDR2 (germline): SGHVS, FQNEAQ. The V and J ends lost 0 bases and 6 bases respectively, with 14 bases between them. CDR3 length equals 16 residues. The CDR3 DNA sequence: TGTGCCAGCAGCTTAGCCGCAGGGGTATTTCCCGGGGAGCTGTTTTTT. Its translation: CASSLAAGVFPGELFF.

As regards this clonotype: This could be a read error, since a much larger clone is one nucleotide away. This chain uses TRBV5-1 with TRBJ1-1, with 7 bases that match TRBD1. V shed 3 bases, J shed 6 bases, and the junction held 11 bases outside the gene matches. This CDR3 is built from 15 residues. Germline loops: CDR1 SGHRS, CDR2 YFSETQ. CDR3 residues: CASSWGQSGGAEAFF. The CDR3 nucleotides read TGCGCCAGCAGCTGGGGACAGTCAGGAGGAGCTGAAGCTTTCTTT.

Turning to this clonotype: Being one base from a much bigger clone, this may be a read error. The chain employs TRBV15 and TRBJ2-2, with D maybe TRBD1 (5 bases). The CDR3 is 14 amino acids. V gave up 6 bases and J gave up 4 bases, with 12 bases separating them. Germline V gene data show CDR1 as LNHNV and CDR2 as YYDKDF (reference sequence). The CDR3: CATRGLGVTGELFF. In DNA form, the CDR3 reads TGTGCCACCAGGGGGCTCGGAGTCACCGGGGAGCTGTTTTTT.

This chain joins TRBV7-8 and TRBJ2-7; D unclear. Deletions cut 5 bases from V and 6 bases from J, with 17 bases between. CDR1 and CDR2 (germline): SGHVS, FQNEAQ. This CDR3 comprises 14 residues. Here the CDR3 DNA reads TGTGCCAGCAGCAAAGCCCCGGTGGGGTTCGAGCAGTACTTC. This translates into CASSKAPVGFEQYF. Drawing the rest from reference TRBV7-8 and TRBJ2-7, the complete variable domain is GAGVSQSPRYKVAKRGQDVALRCDPISGHVSLFWYQQALGQGPEFLTYFQNEAQLDKSGLPSDRFFAERPEGSVSTLKIQRTQQEDSAVYLCASSKAPVGFEQYFGPGTRLTVT.

With regard to this clonotype: An end of the junction differs from the germline gene, which may be a read error. The J gene is TRBJ1-2, the V gene TRBV25-1, with a tentative D call TRBD1 (5 bases). The germline CDR1 and CDR2 sequences are MGHDK and SYGVNS. The CDR3 sequence is 15 residues long. The CDR3 DNA sequence: TGCGCCAGCAGCCAGGGTCTGCAGAACGCACATGGCTACACCTTC. It yields the protein CASSQGLQNAHGYTF.

This clonotype was observed a handful of times. V usage is TRBV10-2 and J usage is TRBJ1-5; maybe TRBD1 (6 bases). The CDR3 is made up of 15 amino acids. V gave up 2 bases and J gave up 5 bases, with 13 bases separating them. Per the germline V gene, CDR1 is WSHSY and CDR2 is SAAADI. The CDR3 here is CASSETDRIYQPQHF. CDR3 DNA sequence: TGCGCCAGCAGTGAGACAGACAGGATTTATCAGCCCCAGCATTTT.

In regard to this clonotype: The junction shows a germline mismatch at one end, possibly a read error. The chain uses TRBV10-3 and TRBJ2-5, with D perhaps TRBD1 or TRBD2 (6 bases each). The CDR3 runs to 16 residues. Germline-derived CDR1 and CDR2 are ENHRY and SYGVKD. Here the CDR3 reads CAISDLSGGGQEPQYF. CDR3 sequence (DNA): TGTGCCATCAGTGACCTTAGCGGAGGGGGGCAAGAGCCCCAGTACTTC.

Notes on this clonotype: This may arise from a read error, as a much more abundant clone is one base away. The rearrangement links TRBV10-2 to TRBJ1-5; 7 nucleotides line up with TRBD1. The CDR3 contains 14 residues. From germline, CDR1 is WSHSY and CDR2 SAAADI. V was pared by 3 bases and J by 5 bases, with 4 bases of the junction left unmatched. The CDR3 spells CASSETGADQPQHF. The CDR3 coding sequence is TGCGCCAGCAGTGAAACAGGGGCCGATCAGCCCCAGCATTTT.

As for this clonotype: A clone one base away is much larger, so this may be a read error. The chain has TRBV24-1 and TRBJ2-5; tentatively, D is TRBD1 or TRBD2 (6 bases each). Looked up from germline, CDR1 is KGHDR and CDR2 is SFDVKD. CDR3 size: 14 residues. Between the trimmed V and J ends, which lost 3 bases and 5 bases, there was a span of 12 bases. The CDR3 bases are TGTGCCACCAGTGATCTCAGGAGGGGGGAGACCCAGTACTTC. It specifies CATSDLRRGETQYF.

This clonotype was picked up a small number of times. The chain recombines TRBV19 with TRBJ2-7; TRBD1 might be the D (6 bases). From germline, CDR1 is LNHDA and CDR2 SQIVND (reference sequence). Trimming stripped 1 base from V and 2 bases from J, with 9 bases between. The CDR3 has 14 residues. CDR3 bases: TGTGCCAGTAGTATAGCAGGGGACCCCTACGAGCAGTACTTC. Amino acids: CASSIAGDPYEQYF. Supplemented by reference TRBV19 and TRBJ2-7, the full variable domain reads DGGITQSPKYLFRKEGQNVTLSCEQNLNHDAMYWYRQDPGQGLRLIYYSQIVNDFQKGDIAEGYSVSREKKESFPLTVTSAQKNPTAFYLCASSIAGDPYEQYFGPGTRLTVT.

This clonotype was detected a few times. The chain couples TRBV15 to TRBJ2-6; D unresolved. The CDR3 consists of 16 residues. The germline CDR1 and CDR2 sequences are LNHNV and YYDKDF (reference sequence). The germline V and J ends were trimmed by 3 bases and 4 bases, with 13 bases remaining between them. The CDR3 nucleotides are TGTGCCACCAGCAGCCCTCCGGTTGACGGGGCCAACGTCCTGACTTTC. Protein product: CATSSPPVDGANVLTF.

J is TRBJ1-5 and V is TRBV19; a possible D gene is TRBD1 (5 bases). Germline V lookup: CDR1 LNHDA, CDR2 SQIVND (reference sequence). The ends were cut back, 7 bases at V and 1 base at J, with 14 bases in the middle. This CDR3 contains 15 residues. The CDR3 DNA is TGTGCCAGTAATTGGGGCAGTTTGAGCAATCAGCCCCAGCATTTT. Translating gives CASNWGSLSNQPQHF.

CDR3 in amino acids: CATSRVGGETQYF. CDR3 coding DNA: TGTGCCACCAGCAGAGTTGGCGGGGAGACCCAGTACTTC. V gene TRBV15 combines with J gene TRBJ2-5; D might be TRBD2 (5 bases). CDR3 length equals 13 residues. V lost 1 base and J lost 5, with 8 bases in between. The V gene's germline CDR1 is LNHNV and CDR2 YYDKDF (reference sequence).

As regards this clonotype: Mismatch with germline at one junction end may stem from a read error. The chain is built from TRBV25-1 and TRBJ1-2; D is unresolved. Germline V lookup: CDR1 MGHDK, CDR2 SYGVNS. This CDR3 comprises 15 residues. CDR3 nucleotide sequence: TGCGCCAGCAGCCAAGAGGAGAGGCGGAACTATGGCTACACCTTC. It specifies CASSQEERRNYGYTF.

The CDR3 DNA follows: TGTGCCAGCGCTAAACAGGGTCCGGCTGGCGAGCAGTACTTC. Protein product: CASAKQGPAGEQYF. The J gene is TRBJ2-7, the V gene TRBV25-1, with a tentative D call TRBD1 (6 bases). In germline, CDR1 is MGHDK, CDR2 SYGVNS. The CDR3 consists of 14 residues. V lost 8 bases and J 6 bases, leaving 20 bases between the germline ends.

This clonotype occurred many times. The V gene is TRBV10-1, the J gene TRBJ1-1, with 7 bases fitting TRBD1. Germline-derived CDR1 and CDR2 are WNHNN and SYGVQD (reference sequence). The V gene end was trimmed by 3 bases and the J gene end by 7 bases; junction bases not matched to a gene: 2. The CDR3 length is 12 residues. Here the CDR3 reads CASSDRGGEAFF. The CDR3 DNA reads as TGCGCCAGCAGTGACAGGGGGGGTGAAGCTTTCTTT.

This rearrangement joins TRBV12-3 or TRBV12-4 to TRBJ2-7; D is unresolved. Trimming removed 4 bases at V and 3 bases at J, with 10 bases between. The CDR3 is 13 residues long. The CDR3 region has the DNA TGTGCCAGCAGTTGGGTACAGAACTACGAGCAGTACTTC. Protein product: CASSWVQNYEQYF.

The CDR3 bases are TGCAGCGCTGTTCCCCCGACCCTCAACGAGCAGTACTTC. Protein: CSAVPPTLNEQYF. The rearrangement uses TRBV29-1 and TRBJ2-7; no clear D. Trimming shortened V by 7 bases and J by 5 bases, and 18 bases separated the two germline ends. Looked up from germline, CDR1 is SQVTM and CDR2 is ANQGSEA. CDR3 size: 13 residues.

This clonotype turned up a few times. A read error may account for a junction end that differs from germline. The chain is built from TRBV7-7 and TRBJ2-5; 9 bases are shared with TRBD1. The CDR3 is made up of 18 amino acids. The germline gives CDR1 SSHAT, CDR2 FNYEAQ (reference sequence). This CDR3 reads CASSLTTGGGGGSETQYF. CDR3 sequence (DNA): TGTGCTAGCAGCTTAACTACAGGGGGCGGAGGAGGTTCGGAGACCCAGTACTTC.

A remark on this clonotype: The junction and the germline gene differ at one end; a read error may be behind it. The rearrangement uses TRBV10-2 and TRBJ2-7; TRBD2 might be the D (6 bases). Germline CDR1 and CDR2: WSHSY and SAAADI. The CDR3 has 16 residues. In DNA, the CDR3 is TGTGCCAGCAGCTTAGATGGCGGTAGCGGAACCTACGAGCAGTACTTC. Translating it yields CASSLDGGSGTYEQYF.

Regarding this clonotype: Given a much more abundant clone one base away, this may be a read error. This chain connects TRBV7-9 to TRBJ1-1; D perhaps matches TRBD1 (6 bases). The CDR3 sequence is 14 residues long. V was cut by 8 bases and J by 1 base, with 14 bases left in between. CDR1 and CDR2 (germline): SEHNR, FQNEAQ (reference sequence). CDR3 sequence: CASGIYRENTEAFF. The CDR3 DNA sequence: TGTGCCAGCGGCATTTACAGGGAGAACACTGAAGCTTTCTTT.